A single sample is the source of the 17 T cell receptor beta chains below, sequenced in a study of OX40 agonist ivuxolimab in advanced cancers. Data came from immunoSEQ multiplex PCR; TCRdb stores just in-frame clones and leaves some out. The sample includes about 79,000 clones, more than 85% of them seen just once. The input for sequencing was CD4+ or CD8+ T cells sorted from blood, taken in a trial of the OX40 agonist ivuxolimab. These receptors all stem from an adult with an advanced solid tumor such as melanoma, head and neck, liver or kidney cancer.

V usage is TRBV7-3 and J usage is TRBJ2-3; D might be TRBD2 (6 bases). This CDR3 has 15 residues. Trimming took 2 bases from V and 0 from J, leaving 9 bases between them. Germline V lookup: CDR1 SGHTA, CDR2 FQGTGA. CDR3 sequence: CASSLLGGSTDTQYF. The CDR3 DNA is TGTGCCAGCAGCTTATTGGGGGGTAGCACAGATACGCAGTATTTT. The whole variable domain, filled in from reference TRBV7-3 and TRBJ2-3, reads GAGVSQTPSNKVTEKGKYVELRCDPISGHTALYWYRQSLGQGPEFLIYFQGTGAADDSGLPNDRFFAVRPEGSVSTLKIQRTERGDSAVYLCASSLLGGSTDTQYFGPGTRLTVL.

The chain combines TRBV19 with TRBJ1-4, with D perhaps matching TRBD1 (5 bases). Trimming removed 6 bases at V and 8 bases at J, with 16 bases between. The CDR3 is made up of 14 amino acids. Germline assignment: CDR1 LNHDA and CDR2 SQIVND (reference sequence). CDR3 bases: TGTGCCAGTAGGACGGGACCTGCAGGCGAAAAACTGTTTTTT. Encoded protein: CASRTGPAGEKLFF. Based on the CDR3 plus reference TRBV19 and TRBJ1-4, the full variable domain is DGGITQSPKYLFRKEGQNVTLSCEQNLNHDAMYWYRQDPGQGLRLIYYSQIVNDFQKGDIAEGYSVSREKKESFPLTVTSAQKNPTAFYLCASRTGPAGEKLFFGSGTQLSVL.

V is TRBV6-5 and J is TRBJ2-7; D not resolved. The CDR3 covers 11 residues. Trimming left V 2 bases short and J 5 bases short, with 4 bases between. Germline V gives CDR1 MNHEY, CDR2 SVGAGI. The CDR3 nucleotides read TGTGCCAGCAGTTACGGCCACGAGCAGTACTTC. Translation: CASSYGHEQYF.

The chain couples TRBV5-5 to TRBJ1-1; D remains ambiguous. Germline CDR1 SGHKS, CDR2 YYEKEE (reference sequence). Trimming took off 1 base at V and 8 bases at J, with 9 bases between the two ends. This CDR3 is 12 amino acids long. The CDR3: CASSLTVREAFF. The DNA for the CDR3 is TGTGCCAGCAGCTTGACAGTGAGGGAAGCTTTCTTT.

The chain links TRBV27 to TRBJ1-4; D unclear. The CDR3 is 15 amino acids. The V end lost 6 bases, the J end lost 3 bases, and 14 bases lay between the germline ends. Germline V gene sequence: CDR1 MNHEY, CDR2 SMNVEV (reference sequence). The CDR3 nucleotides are TGTGCCAGCAGGCGGCAGTCTTTAGCTAATGAAAAACTGTTTTTT. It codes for CASRRQSLANEKLFF. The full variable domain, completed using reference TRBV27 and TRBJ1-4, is EAQVTQNPRYLITVTGKKLTVTCSQNMNHEYMSWYRQDPGLGLRQIYYSMNVEVTDKGDVPEGYKVSRKEKRNFPLILESPSPNQTSLYFCASRRQSLANEKLFFGSGTQLSVL.

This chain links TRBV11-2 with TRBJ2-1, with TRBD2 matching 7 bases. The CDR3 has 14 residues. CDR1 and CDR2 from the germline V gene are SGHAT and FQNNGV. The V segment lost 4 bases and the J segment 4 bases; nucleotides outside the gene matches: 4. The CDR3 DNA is TGTGCCAGCAGCTCCCGGGACTATTACAATGAGCAGTTCTTC. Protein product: CASSSRDYYNEQFF.

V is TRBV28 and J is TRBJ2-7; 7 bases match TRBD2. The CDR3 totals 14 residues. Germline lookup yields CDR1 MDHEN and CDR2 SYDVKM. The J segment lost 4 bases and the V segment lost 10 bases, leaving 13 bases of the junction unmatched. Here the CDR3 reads CATLGGGGPYEQYF. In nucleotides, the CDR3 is TGTGCCACCCTGGGCGGGGGAGGGCCTTACGAGCAGTACTTC.

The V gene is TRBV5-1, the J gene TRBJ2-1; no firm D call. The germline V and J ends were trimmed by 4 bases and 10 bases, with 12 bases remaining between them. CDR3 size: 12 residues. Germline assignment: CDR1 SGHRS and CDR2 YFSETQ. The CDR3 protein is CASSMPWAEQFF. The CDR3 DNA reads TGCGCCAGCAGCATGCCCTGGGCGGAGCAGTTCTTC.

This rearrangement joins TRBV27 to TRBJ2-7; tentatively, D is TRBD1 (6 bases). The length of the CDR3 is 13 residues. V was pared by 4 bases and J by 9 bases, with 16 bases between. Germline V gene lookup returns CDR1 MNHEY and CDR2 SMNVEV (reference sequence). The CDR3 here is CASSSPTGTSQYF. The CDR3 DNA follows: TGTGCCAGCAGTTCACCAACAGGGACCTCGCAGTACTTC.

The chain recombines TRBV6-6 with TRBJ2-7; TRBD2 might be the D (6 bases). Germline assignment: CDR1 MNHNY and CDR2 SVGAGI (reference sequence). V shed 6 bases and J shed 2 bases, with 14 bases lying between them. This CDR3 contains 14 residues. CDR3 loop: CASSRAAGTYEQYF. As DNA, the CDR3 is TGTGCCAGCAGCCGCGCAGCGGGTACCTACGAGCAGTACTTC.

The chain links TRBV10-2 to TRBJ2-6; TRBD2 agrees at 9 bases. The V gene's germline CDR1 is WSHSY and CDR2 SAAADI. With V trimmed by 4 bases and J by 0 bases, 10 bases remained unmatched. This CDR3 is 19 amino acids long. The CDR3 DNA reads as TGCGCCAGCAGTGTTGGTAGCGGGAGCCTCGGCTCTGGGGCCAACGTCCTGACTTTC. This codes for CASSVGSGSLGSGANVLTF.

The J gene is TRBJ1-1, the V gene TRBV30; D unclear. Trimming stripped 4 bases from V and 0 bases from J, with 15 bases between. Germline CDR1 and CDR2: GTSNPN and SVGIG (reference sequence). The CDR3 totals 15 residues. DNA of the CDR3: TGTGCCTGGACCAAAAGCGGGCGGGTGAACACTGAAGCTTTCTTT. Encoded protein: CAWTKSGRVNTEAFF.

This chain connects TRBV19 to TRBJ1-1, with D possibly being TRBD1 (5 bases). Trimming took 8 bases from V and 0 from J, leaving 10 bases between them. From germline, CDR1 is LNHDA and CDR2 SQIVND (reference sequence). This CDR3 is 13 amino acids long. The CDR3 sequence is CASQDTLNTEAFF. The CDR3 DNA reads TGTGCCAGTCAGGACACGTTGAACACTGAAGCTTTCTTT.

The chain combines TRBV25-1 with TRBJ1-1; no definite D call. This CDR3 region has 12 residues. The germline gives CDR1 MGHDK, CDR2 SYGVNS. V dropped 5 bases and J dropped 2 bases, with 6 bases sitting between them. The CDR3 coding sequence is TGTGCCAGCAGTTGGGGAAACACTGAAGCTTTCTTT. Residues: CASSWGNTEAFF.

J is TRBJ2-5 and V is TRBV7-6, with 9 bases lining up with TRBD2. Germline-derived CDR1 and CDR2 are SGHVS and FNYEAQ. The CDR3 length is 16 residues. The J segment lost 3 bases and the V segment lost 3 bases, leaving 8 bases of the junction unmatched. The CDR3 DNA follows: TGTGCCAGCAGCTTCCTAGCGGGAAAGGTGGAAGAGACCCAGTACTTC. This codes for CASSFLAGKVEETQYF.

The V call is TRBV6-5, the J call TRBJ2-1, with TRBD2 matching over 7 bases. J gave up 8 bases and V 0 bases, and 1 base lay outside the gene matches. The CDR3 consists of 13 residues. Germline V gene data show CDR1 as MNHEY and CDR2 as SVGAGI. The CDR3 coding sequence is TGTGCCAGCAGTTACTCGACTAGCTATGAGCAGTTCTTC. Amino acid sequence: CASSYSTSYEQFF.

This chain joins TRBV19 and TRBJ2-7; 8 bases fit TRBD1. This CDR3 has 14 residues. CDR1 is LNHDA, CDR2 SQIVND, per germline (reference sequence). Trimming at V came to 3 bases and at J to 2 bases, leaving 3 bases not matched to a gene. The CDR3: CASSIRQGTYEQYF. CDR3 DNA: TGTGCCAGTAGTATCAGACAGGGGACCTACGAGCAGTACTTC.